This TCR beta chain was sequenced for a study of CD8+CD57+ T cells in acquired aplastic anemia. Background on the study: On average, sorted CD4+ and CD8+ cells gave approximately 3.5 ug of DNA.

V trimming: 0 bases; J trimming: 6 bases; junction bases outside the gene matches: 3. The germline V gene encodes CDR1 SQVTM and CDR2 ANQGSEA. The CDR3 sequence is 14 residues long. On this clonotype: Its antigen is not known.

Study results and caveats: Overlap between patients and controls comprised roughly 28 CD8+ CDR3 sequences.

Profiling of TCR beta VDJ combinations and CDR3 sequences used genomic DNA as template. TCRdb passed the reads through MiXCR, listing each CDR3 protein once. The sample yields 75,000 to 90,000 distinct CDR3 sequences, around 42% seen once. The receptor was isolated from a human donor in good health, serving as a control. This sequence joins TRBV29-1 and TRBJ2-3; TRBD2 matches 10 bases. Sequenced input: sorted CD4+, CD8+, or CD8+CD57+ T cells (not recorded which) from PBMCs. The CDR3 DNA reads TGCAGCGTTGAAGATCTAGCGGGGGAGGATACGCAGTATTTT. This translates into CSVEDLAGEDTQYF.